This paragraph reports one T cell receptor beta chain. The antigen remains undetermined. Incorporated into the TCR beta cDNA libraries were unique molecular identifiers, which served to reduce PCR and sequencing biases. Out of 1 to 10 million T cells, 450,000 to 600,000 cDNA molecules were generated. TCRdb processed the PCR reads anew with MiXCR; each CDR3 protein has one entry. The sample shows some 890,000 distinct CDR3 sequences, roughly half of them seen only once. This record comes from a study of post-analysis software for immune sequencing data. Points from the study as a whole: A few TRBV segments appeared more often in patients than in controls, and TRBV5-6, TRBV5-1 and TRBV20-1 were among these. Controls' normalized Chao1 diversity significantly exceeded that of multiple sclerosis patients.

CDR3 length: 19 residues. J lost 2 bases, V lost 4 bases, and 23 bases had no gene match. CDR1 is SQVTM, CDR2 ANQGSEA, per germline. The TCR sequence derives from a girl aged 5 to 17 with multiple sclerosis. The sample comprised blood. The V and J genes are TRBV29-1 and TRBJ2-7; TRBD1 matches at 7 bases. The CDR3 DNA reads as TGCAGCGTTGGATCCCACATGCTTAATTCCGGGACAGATGCCTACGAGCAGTACTTC. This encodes CSVGSHMLNSGTDAYEQYF.